The clone carrying this T cell receptor beta chain was seen only once. Its antigen is as yet unknown. The CDR3 length is 15 residues. Germline CDR1 and CDR2: SGHNT and YENEEA. Deletions cut 5 bases from V and 0 bases from J, with 11 bases between. The source of the sample is a study of cytomegalovirus exposure and HLA in healthy donors. Assay: immunoSEQ multiplex PCR; the TCRdb copy retains only in-frame clones and omits some. The data hold about 240,000 clones, with 70% to 90% observed a single time. Whole-study findings and limits: According to the study, some 160 TCR beta chains were cytomegalovirus-associated. Specificity for CMV antigens was confirmed in vitro for three of the CMV-associated chains.

The sequenced sample consisted of PBMCs. This receptor was taken from a young woman in good health and CMV-seropositive. The chain combines TRBV11-3 with TRBJ2-1; TRBD2 might be the D (6 bases). The CDR3 sequence is CASSPSVFSYNEQFF. For the CDR3, the DNA is TGTGCCAGCAGCCCTAGCGTTTTCTCCTACAATGAGCAGTTCTTC.